The rows below give T cell receptor beta chains drawn from one sample of a study of blood T cell repertoires in COVID-19. Only in-frame clones appear in the TCRdb table, and some are missing; sequencing was by immunoSEQ multiplex PCR. Of approximately 70,000 clones listed, around three quarters are singletons. Sequenced input: peripheral blood. The source is a man aged 55 to 70 with active or convalescent COVID-19. The CDR3 runs from the conserved cysteine through the conserved F or W. D genes are given only for firm matches. Clone size is not always given. Where it is, it says once, few, many or a class for expanded clones.

>NA|TRBJ1-2|12|TRBV30|NA
TGTGCCTGGAGTGTCCAGGGTTACGGCTACACCTTC
CAWSVQGYGYTF
>NA|TRBJ2-7|13|TRBV6-5|NA
TGTGCCAGCAGTCGCACAGGGACCTACGAGCAGTACTTC
CASSRTGTYEQYF
>NA|TRBJ2-7|14|TRBV7-9|NA
TGTGCCAGCAGCTCCGTTATCGGCAGGGACGAGCAGTACTTC
CASSSVIGRDEQYF
>TRBD1|TRBJ2-7|13|TRBV30|NA
TGTGCCTGGAGCTCCGGACAGGTCCACGAGCAGTACTTC
CAWSSGQVHEQYF
>NA|TRBJ2-5|13|TRBV10-3|NA
TGTGCCATCAGTCCTGGGCTACAAGAGACCCAGTACTTC
CAISPGLQETQYF
>NA|TRBJ1-2|13|TRBV4-1|few
TGCGCCAGCAGCCAAGGCCCGGACTATGGCTACACCTTC
CASSQGPDYGYTF
>TRBD1|TRBJ1-4|13|TRBV7-2|once
TGTGCCAGCAGCTTTGGACAGGGTGAAAAACTGTTTTTT
CASSFGQGEKLFF
>NA|TRBJ1-1|14|TRBV12-5|NA
TGTGCTAGTGGTTTGGTACCCAACAGAGCTGAAGCTTTCTTT
CASGLVPNRAEAFF
>NA|TRBJ2-2|17|TRBV7-3|NA
TGTGCCAGCAGCTTATCGTGGGAGAGGGCTGGTCCCGGGGAGCTGTTTTTT
CASSLSWERAGPGELFF
>TRBD1|TRBJ1-1|14|TRBV11-1|NA
TGTGCCAGCAGCCTAAGACAGGGGTTGACTGAAGCTTTCTTT
CASSLRQGLTEAFF
>NA|TRBJ1-4|15|TRBV4-3|NA
TGCGCCAGCAGCCAAGTCGACAGAATTAATGAAAAACTGTTTTTT
CASSQVDRINEKLFF
>TRBD1|TRBJ1-6|15|TRBV6-6|many
TGTGCCAGCGCTAATCCGGGACAGGATAATTCACCCCTCCACTTT
CASANPGQDNSPLHF
>TRBD1|TRBJ2-3|13|TRBV7-9|NA
TGTGCCAGCGGGGGACAGGGGGTGGATACGCAGTATTTT
CASGGQGVDTQYF
>NA|TRBJ1-3|11|TRBV20-1|NA
TGCAGTGCCTTAAATGGAAACACCATATATTTT
CSALNGNTIYF
>NA|TRBJ1-2|13|TRBV10-2|few
TGCGCCAGCAGTGAGGCCAGGGCGAATGGCTACACCTTC
CASSEARANGYTF
>NA|TRBJ1-6|13|TRBV7-3|NA
TGTGCCAGCAGCCCAGGGACTGCTTCACCCCTCCACTTT
CASSPGTASPLHF
>NA|TRBJ1-4|14|TRBV19|few
TGTGCCAGTAGTGACTACCTGAGCGGTGAAAAACTGTTTTTT
CASSDYLSGEKLFF
>NA|TRBJ1-6|14|TRBV3-1/TRBV3-2|few
TGTGCCAGCAGCCAAGGTGCGAGTAATTCACCCCTCCACTTT
CASSQGASNSPLHF
>NA|TRBJ1-2|13|TRBV20-1|once
TGCAGTGCTAGTCTCTACAGGGTGGGGGGCTACACCTTC
CSASLYRVGGYTF
>NA|TRBJ1-1|13|TRBV10-3|NA
TGTGCCATCGGAGGTTTCGTGAACACTGAAGCTTTCTTT
CAIGGFVNTEAFF
>NA|TRBJ2-7|13|TRBV3-1/TRBV3-2|NA
TGTGCCAGCAGCCAAGATGGGCCTTACGAGCAGTACTTC
CASSQDGPYEQYF
>NA|TRBJ2-3|14|TRBV7-2|NA
TGTGCCAGCAGCGCGTCTAGCGCCACAGATACGCAGTATTTT
CASSASSATDTQYF
>NA|TRBJ1-2|17|TRBV5-5|NA
TGTGCCAGCAGCCTCTTACGGGTTATTAAGGCTAACTATGGCTACACCTTC
CASSLLRVIKANYGYTF
>NA|TRBJ1-2|15|TRBV7-6|few
TGTGCCAGCAGCGCCACACCGGGAGTCGCCTATGGCTACACCTTC
CASSATPGVAYGYTF
>NA|TRBJ2-2|17|TRBV5-1|NA
TGCGCCAGCAGCTTGGGCCTACTAGCAGAGAACACCGGGGAGCTGTTTTTT
CASSLGLLAENTGELFF
>TRBD2|TRBJ2-2|16|TRBV20-1|few
TGCAGTGCTAGTCGGCTAGCGGGGGCCCCGACCGGGGAGCTGTTTTTT
CSASRLAGAPTGELFF
>TRBD1|TRBJ2-4|18|TRBV6-1|NA
TGTGCCAGCAGTGAAGCAGGTTGGACAGGGGCCCATCAAAACATTCAGTACTTC
CASSEAGWTGAHQNIQYF
>TRBD1|TRBJ1-5|14|TRBV7-9|NA
TGTGCCAGCAGCTCGACAGGGCCCAATCAGCCCCAGCATTTT
CASSSTGPNQPQHF
>TRBD2|TRBJ2-7|15|TRBV29-1|few
TGCAGCGTCGGGAGCGGGGTCAGGGAATACTACGAGCAGTACTTC
CSVGSGVREYYEQYF
>NA|TRBJ2-7|11|TRBV6-1|NA
TGTGCCAGCAGTGACGGCTACGAGCAGTACTTC
CASSDGYEQYF
>NA|TRBJ1-2|18|TRBV15|NA
TGTGCCACCAGCAGAGAGTTTAATTTCCTACAGGGAAACTATGGCTACACCTTC
CATSREFNFLQGNYGYTF
>TRBD1|TRBJ1-1|15|TRBV5-4|NA
TGTGCCAGCACCTTCCATACAGGGGGATATACTGAAGCTTTCTTT
CASTFHTGGYTEAFF
>NA|TRBJ1-2|16|TRBV2|NA
TGTGCCAGCAGTGGTTCTGGGACTCTCGATAACTATGGCTACACCTTC
CASSGSGTLDNYGYTF
>TRBD2|TRBJ2-4|18|TRBV5-1|NA
TGCGCCAGCAGCTTTGGACTAGCGGGGGGATTAGCCAAAAACATTCAGTACTTC
CASSFGLAGGLAKNIQYF
>TRBD2|TRBJ2-3|14|TRBV5-1|NA
TGCGCCAGCACGACTAGCGGGGGGGTGGATACGCAGTATTTT
CASTTSGGVDTQYF
>NA|TRBJ2-1|16|TRBV2|NA
TGTGCCAGCAGTGAAGCGCCGAGCCTCGGAGCGGGTGAGCAGTTCTTC
CASSEAPSLGAGEQFF
>TRBD1|TRBJ2-1|16|TRBV4-1|once
TGCGCCAGCAGCCACCCGGACAGGGTTTCCAGCAATGAGCAGTTCTTC
CASSHPDRVSSNEQFF
>TRBD1|TRBJ1-5|14|TRBV5-1|NA
TGCGCCAGCAGCTATACAGGGGGAGATCAGCCCCAGCATTTT
CASSYTGGDQPQHF
>TRBD1|TRBJ2-5|15|TRBV27|NA
TGTGCCAGCACACCCGGGACAGGGGAAGGGGAGACCCAGTACTTC
CASTPGTGEGETQYF
>NA|TRBJ1-1|14|TRBV6-5|NA
TGTGCCAGCAGTTACAGGGGAGGGAACACTGAAGCTTTCTTT
CASSYRGGNTEAFF
>NA|TRBJ2-5|16|TRBV7-9|NA
TGTGCCAGCAGCTTACCTCCGAGGCGGGGCGGCGAGACCCAGTACTTC
CASSLPPRRGGETQYF